This T cell receptor (beta chain) was recorded in a study of vaccination effects on CD4 cells after COVID-19. Study-level information: With the ViraFEST assay, the study expanded antigen-specific CD4+ T cells using viral peptide pools, then sequenced them. Cultures used 2 million to 2.5 million PBMC per well, about 10 IU/ml IL-2 and about 10 ug/ml peptides.

Study results and limitations: Convalescent patients in the study were few, and early post-infection timepoints were absent.

Comments on this clone: The antigen is not known.

Culture lasted about 11 days before CD4+ T cell isolation. Nucleocapsid antibodies stayed negative before and after vaccination, showing no earlier SARS-CoV-2 infection. V was shortened by 7 bases and J by 0 bases, with 13 bases between the two germline ends. The CDR3 has 14 amino acids. Germline CDR1 SQVTM, CDR2 ANQGSEA. The data were produced by immunoSEQ multiplex PCR, yet TCRdb's version contains in-frame clones alone and is incomplete. Counted here are about 39,000 clones, about 81% occurring once; the ten biggest clones make up 2.9%. V is TRBV29-1 and J is TRBJ2-1, with a weak D call TRBD2 (6 bases). The origin of this receptor is a human donor who received a COVID-19 vaccine. The sample here was CD4+ T cells from PBMCs cultured without peptide, taken before COVID-19 vaccination. The CDR3 sequence: CSGIAVGSYNEQFF. The CDR3 DNA sequence: TGCAGCGGTATAGCGGTGGGCTCCTACAATGAGCAGTTCTTC.